This T cell receptor (beta chain) originates from a study of chemoradiotherapy in HPV16-positive cancers. Study findings and constraints: Candidate HPV-specific clones and E7-related TCR motifs grew in tumor during treatment. Better recurrence-free survival went with HPV-responsive T-cell expansion in HPV16-positive patients.

Concerning this clone itself: The antigen is unknown.

The CDR3 sequence is 15 residues long. The V and J ends lost 9 bases and 1 base, in that order; junction bases with no gene match: 6. CDR1 and CDR2 from the germline V gene are MNHNS and SASEGT. The table came from immunoSEQ multiplex PCR; TCRdb's copy has only in-frame clones and leaves some out. This table has tens of thousands of clones, around nine tenths appearing once. The rearrangement joins TRBV6-1 to TRBJ1-5; 10 nucleotides align to TRBD1. The material sequenced was blood, taken from a patient who underwent chemoradiotherapy. This clonotype was sampled from a human donor with HPV-associated anogenital cancer. CDR3 sequence: CASTGTGVSNQPQHF. CDR3 sequence (DNA): TGTGCCAGTACCGGGACAGGGGTGAGCAATCAGCCCCAGCATTTT.